This TCR beta chain was sequenced for a study of cytomegalovirus exposure and HLA in healthy donors. PCR used 60 Vbeta primers and 13 Jbeta primers. The protocol was immunoSEQ multiplex PCR, while the TCRdb copy is restricted to in-frame clones and leaves out a portion. The table shows 210,000 or so clones, with around 80% occurring only once. V was cut by 3 bases and J by 5 bases, with 17 bases left in between. Germline V lookup: CDR1 SGHVS, CDR2 FQNEAQ. This CDR3 spans 16 amino acids. This TCR was recovered from a boy aged 5-17 years in good health and CMV-seronegative. V usage is TRBV7-8 and J usage is TRBJ1-5, with D tentatively TRBD1 (6 bases). The sequencing sample was made of PBMCs. Written as DNA, the CDR3 is TGTGCCAGCAGCTTTTTTAGGGGGAATGGCGATCAGCCCCAGCATTTT. Encoded protein: CASSFFRGNGDQPQHF.